These 30 T cell receptor beta chains were sequenced from one sample in a study of blood T cell repertoires in COVID-19. Sequencing was performed with immunoSEQ multiplex PCR; in TCRdb, only in-frame clones are kept and a portion is missing. The sample lists some 41,000 clones; about 83% were seen once. Sample: peripheral blood. The receptors shown here come from a woman of 80 years or more with active or convalescent COVID-19.

This clone was seen just once. The chain uses TRBV10-3 and TRBJ1-1; 11 bases are a match to TRBD1. This CDR3 contains 16 residues. CDR1 ENHRY and CDR2 SYGVKD come from the germline V gene. Trimming cost V 10 bases and J 5 bases; bases outside gene matches: 15. The CDR3 coding sequence is TGTGCCACGCGACTCGGGACAGGGGGGCCTCTTACTGAAGCTTTCTTT. Residues: CATRLGTGGPLTEAFF.

The chain couples TRBV19 to TRBJ1-2; D ambiguous. CDR1 is LNHDA, CDR2 SQIVND, per germline (reference sequence). This CDR3 is built from 13 residues. The CDR3 reads CVSEGFVGYGYTF. In DNA, the CDR3 is TGTGTCTCAGAGGGTTTCGTCGGCTATGGCTACACCTTC. The complete variable domain, with remaining parts taken from reference TRBV19 and TRBJ1-2, reads DGGITQSPKYLFRKEGQNVTLSCEQNLNHDAMYWYRQDPGQGLRLIYYSQIVNDFQKGDIAEGYSVSREKKESFPLTVTSAQKNPTAFYLCVSEGFVGYGYTFGSGTRLTVV.

J is TRBJ2-2 and V is TRBV4-3; 13 bases are a match to TRBD2. The V gene end was trimmed by 4 bases and the J gene end by 5 bases; junction bases not matched to a gene: 4. The germline gives CDR1 LGHNA, CDR2 YSLEER. The CDR3 consists of 16 residues. This CDR3 reads CASSLGTSGTTGELFF. CDR3 DNA sequence: TGCGCCAGCAGCCTGGGGACTAGCGGGACGACCGGGGAGCTGTTTTTT.

This chain joins TRBV27 and TRBJ1-2; D is ambiguous. CDR1 is MNHEY, CDR2 SMNVEV, per germline (reference sequence). Trimming pared 3 bases from V and 2 bases from J, leaving 7 bases between. The CDR3 runs 13 residues. CDR3 nucleotides: TGTGCCAGCAGTTTTTGGCAGAACTATGGCTACACCTTC. The encoded protein is CASSFWQNYGYTF.

The CDR3 loop is CASSLEHSGLAGGTEQFF. In DNA form, the CDR3 reads TGTGCCAGCAGTCTCGAGCACTCGGGACTAGCGGGAGGCACTGAGCAGTTCTTC. This chain uses TRBV6-6 with TRBJ2-1, with TRBD2 matching over 15 bases. The CDR3 spans 18 residues. Germline loops: CDR1 MNHNY, CDR2 SVGAGI (reference sequence). The V and J ends lost 5 bases and 9 bases, in that order; junction bases with no gene match: 14.

This chain joins TRBV28 and TRBJ2-1; 9 bases match TRBD2. Germline-derived CDR1 and CDR2 are MDHEN and SYDVKM. V gave up 7 bases and J gave up 7 bases; unmatched junction bases: 14. The CDR3 sequence is 16 residues long. The CDR3 bases are TGTGCCAGCAAACCCACCCCCAGCGGGAGGAGGAATGAGCAGTTCTTC. Translating gives CASKPTPSGRRNEQFF.

This clone was seen a few times. The CDR3 reads CASSLVGQKATQYF. The CDR3 DNA sequence: TGTGCCAGCAGCTTAGTAGGACAGAAGGCTACGCAGTATTTT. J is TRBJ2-3 and V is TRBV7-9; weak D call: TRBD1 (6 bases). The CDR3 extends over 14 amino acids. Trimming took 1 base from V and 8 from J, leaving 13 bases between them. Germline V gene data show CDR1 as SEHNR and CDR2 as FQNEAQ (reference sequence). Full variable domain (missing parts from reference TRBV7-9 and TRBJ2-3): DTGVSQNPRHKITKRGQNVTFRCDPISEHNRLYWYRQTLGQGPEFLTYFQNEAQLEKSRLLSDRFSAERPKGSFSTLEIQRTEQGDSAMYLCASSLVGQKATQYFGPGTRLTVL.

The chain's CDR3 is CASSLGALAGKGDNEQFF. CDR3 nucleotide sequence: TGTGCCAGCAGCTTAGGGGCGCTAGCGGGGAAGGGAGACAATGAGCAGTTCTTC. The genes are TRBV7-9 and TRBJ2-1; 9 bases line up with TRBD2. CDR3 length: 18 residues. Germline trimming cut 1 base from V and 5 bases from J; bases unmatched to any gene: 12. Germline CDR1 and CDR2: SEHNR and FQNEAQ (reference sequence).

The chain joins TRBV4-2 to TRBJ1-1; perhaps TRBD1 as D (6 bases). V shed 6 bases and J shed 0 bases, with 14 bases lying between them. Germline-derived CDR1 and CDR2 are LGHNA and YNFKEQ. The CDR3 length is 15 residues. The CDR3, as DNA: TGTGCCAGCAGTGGTGGGGGACACATGAACACTGAAGCTTTCTTT. This translates into CASSGGGHMNTEAFF.

The V gene is TRBV28, the J gene TRBJ1-2; 9 nucleotides agree with TRBD1. The CDR3 sequence is 15 residues long. V shed 4 bases, J shed 7 bases, and the junction held 10 bases outside the gene matches. In germline, CDR1 is MDHEN, CDR2 SYDVKM. This CDR3 reads CASSSPRQGEVGYTF. The CDR3, as DNA: TGTGCCAGCAGTTCCCCGCGACAGGGGGAAGTTGGCTACACCTTC.

V usage is TRBV29-1 and J usage is TRBJ1-1; no definite D call. Looked up from germline, CDR1 is SQVTM and CDR2 is ANQGSEA. Deletions cut 7 bases from V and 4 bases from J, with 16 bases between. This CDR3 has 13 amino acids. CDR3 in DNA: TGCAGCGGTGCGGGAGACCGGGGCACTGAAGCTTTCTTT. Amino acid sequence: CSGAGDRGTEAFF.

V and J are TRBV2 and TRBJ1-1; 11 bases line up with TRBD1. The CDR3 is made up of 14 amino acids. J gave up 5 bases and V 7 bases, and 6 bases lay outside the gene matches. The V gene's germline CDR1 is SNHLY and CDR2 FYNNEI. CDR3 DNA: TGTGCCAGCAATGGACAGGGGGCTATGACTGAAGCTTTCTTT. This gives the protein CASNGQGAMTEAFF.

This clone showed up just once. The V gene is TRBV6-2 or TRBV6-3, the J gene TRBJ1-5, with 7 bases fitting TRBD1. CDR3 length: 17 amino acids. Per germline, CDR1 MNHEY and CDR2 SVGEGT. With 4 bases clipped from V and 3 bases from J, the junction kept 12 bases outside the gene matches. The CDR3 sequence is CASSSPGQTVSNQPQHF. CDR3 nucleotides: TGTGCCAGCAGTTCCCCGGGACAGACGGTTTCCAATCAGCCCCAGCATTTT.

V usage is TRBV19 and J usage is TRBJ1-2; 7 nucleotides agree with TRBD1. The length of the CDR3 is 15 residues. V lost 4 bases to trimming and J lost 0 bases; unmatched junction nucleotides: 5. Germline V gene sequence: CDR1 LNHDA, CDR2 SQIVND (reference sequence). The CDR3 coding sequence is TGTGCCAGTAGTACGAGACAGGGTACTAACTATGGCTACACCTTC. It specifies CASSTRQGTNYGYTF.

The rearrangement uses TRBV27 and TRBJ1-2; 9 bases are shared with TRBD1. The germline V gene has CDR1 MNHEY and CDR2 SMNVEV (reference sequence). Unmatched junction bases numbered 11, after V lost 5 bases and J lost 4 bases. This CDR3 is 16 amino acids long. The CDR3 DNA is TGTGCCAGCAGTCATCGGGACAGGGCCCCCTTCTATGGCTACACCTTC. Translated, it gives CASSHRDRAPFYGYTF.

The CDR3 sequence: CASSLSGYSYNEQFF. CDR3 nucleotides: TGTGCCAGCAGCTTGAGCGGATACTCCTACAATGAGCAGTTCTTC. The gene calls are TRBV7-2 and TRBJ2-1; D may be TRBD2 (5 bases). The germline V gene encodes CDR1 SGHTA and CDR2 FQGNSA. CDR3 length: 15 residues. Trimming removed 3 bases at V and 0 bases at J, with 9 bases between.

This rearrangement joins TRBV7-9 to TRBJ1-1; D uncertain. The CDR3 is made up of 12 amino acids. Trimming took 2 bases from V and 6 from J, leaving 7 bases between them. Germline V gives CDR1 SEHNR, CDR2 FQNEAQ (reference sequence). The CDR3 DNA is TGTGCCAGCAGCTTAATTGGAGCTGAAGCTTTCTTT. This translates into CASSLIGAEAFF.

The CDR3 spells CASSPPLARGGYTF. The CDR3 DNA sequence: TGTGCCAGCAGCCCCCCGTTGGCCAGGGGAGGCTACACCTTC. The rearrangement links TRBV7-9 to TRBJ1-2, with D possibly TRBD1 on 6 matching bases. This CDR3 has 14 amino acids. V gave up 5 bases and J gave up 8 bases, with 18 bases separating them. CDR1 and CDR2 from the germline V gene are SEHNR and FQNEAQ (reference sequence).

The rearrangement uses TRBV5-4 and TRBJ1-4, with TRBD1 matching 11 bases. The CDR3 contains 17 residues. Trimming took 3 bases from V and 3 from J; bases not matched to a gene: 7. Germline loops: CDR1 SGHNT, CDR2 YYREEE (reference sequence). In DNA form, the CDR3 reads TGTGCCAGCAGCTCCTGGGACAGGGGGATGGCTAATGAAAAACTGTTTTTT. Translated, it gives CASSSWDRGMANEKLFF.

The rearrangement joins TRBV27 to TRBJ2-2; no reliable D call. V was shortened by 5 bases and J by 1 base, with 5 bases between the two germline ends. CDR3 length equals 13 residues. Germline V lookup: CDR1 MNHEY, CDR2 SMNVEV (reference sequence). This chain's CDR3 is CASSRQNTGELFF. CDR3 DNA sequence: TGTGCCAGCAGTCGACAGAACACCGGGGAGCTGTTTTTT.

The rearrangement uses TRBV20-1 and TRBJ1-1; D might be TRBD1 (5 bases). Germline V gene lookup returns CDR1 DFQATT and CDR2 SNEGSKA (reference sequence). Trimming removed 3 bases at V and 1 base at J, with 12 bases between. The CDR3 is 14 amino acids. CDR3 amino acids: CSASRGGENTEAFF. The CDR3 bases are TGCAGTGCTAGTCGTGGAGGGGAGAACACTGAAGCTTTCTTT.

This chain connects TRBV13 to TRBJ1-2, with no clear D. The CDR3 contains 13 residues. The V end was cut by 1 base, the J end by 6 bases, with 9 bases between. Looked up from germline, CDR1 is PRHDT and CDR2 is FYEKMQ (reference sequence). Here the CDR3 DNA reads TGTGCCAGCAGCTTAGAGCGGAGGGATGGCTACACCTTC. It specifies CASSLERRDGYTF.

This chain connects TRBV24-1 to TRBJ2-1; 11 bases are a match to TRBD2. The V gene end was trimmed by 3 bases and the J gene end by 11 bases; junction bases not matched to a gene: 5. The CDR3 sequence is 14 residues long. The germline V gene encodes CDR1 KGHDR and CDR2 SFDVKD. Written as DNA, the CDR3 is TGTGCCACCAGTGATCCGGGACTAGCGGAAAAGCAGTTCTTC. Its translation is CATSDPGLAEKQFF.

In DNA form, the CDR3 reads TGTGCCAGTAGGACCGACACCAACAGGGGCGGGTTTGAGCCCCAGCATTTT. Its translation: CASRTDTNRGGFEPQHF. The gene calls are TRBV19 and TRBJ1-5; 7 bases align to TRBD1. V lost 6 bases, J lost 8 bases, and 19 bases stayed unmatched. CDR3 length: 17 amino acids. Germline V gives CDR1 LNHDA, CDR2 SQIVND (reference sequence).

The chain recombines TRBV27 with TRBJ2-5; TRBD2 might be the D (5 bases). V lost 1 base and J lost 4, with 16 bases in between. The CDR3 contains 16 residues. Germline V CDR1 and CDR2: MNHEY, SMNVEV (reference sequence). The CDR3 nucleotides read TGTGCCAGCAGTTTATTTTCGAGAGTGGGAGTAGAGACCCAGTACTTC. Encoded protein: CASSLFSRVGVETQYF.

This clone was observed a handful of times. The J gene is TRBJ2-3, the V gene TRBV28; 9 nucleotides match TRBD2. This CDR3 contains 14 residues. Germline assignment: CDR1 MDHEN and CDR2 SYDVKM. Losses at the gene ends were 6 bases for V and 5 bases for J; bases not matched to a gene: 6. CDR3: CASSLGRGGDTQYF. The CDR3 DNA is TGTGCCAGCAGCTTGGGGCGGGGGGGAGATACGCAGTATTTT.

The CDR3 sequence: CASSKALSLVSIRESPTDTQYF. As DNA, the CDR3 is TGTGCCAGCAGCAAAGCGCTTTCTCTGGTCTCTATTAGGGAGAGTCCAACAGATACGCAGTATTTT. V usage is TRBV21-1 and J usage is TRBJ2-3; the D call of TRBD2 is as the table states it, not checked on the DNA. TRBV21-1 is a known pseudogene. The CDR3 consists of 22 residues.

This clone was seen once. The gene calls are TRBV4-3 and TRBJ2-7; TRBD1 agrees at 10 bases. Germline V gene lookup returns CDR1 LGHNA and CDR2 YSLEER. The V and J ends lost 4 bases and 3 bases, in that order; junction bases with no gene match: 9. The length of the CDR3 is 16 residues. The chain's CDR3 is CASSRLAGQGVYEQYF. DNA of the CDR3: TGCGCCAGCAGCCGCCTTGCAGGACAGGGGGTCTACGAGCAGTACTTC.

The chain links TRBV28 to TRBJ1-2; tentative D call: TRBD1 (5 bases). CDR3 size: 17 residues. The germline V gene encodes CDR1 MDHEN and CDR2 SYDVKM. Between the trimmed V and J ends, which lost 2 bases and 1 base, there was a span of 17 bases. CDR3 nucleotides: TGTGCCAGCAGTTTAGGAGGGGCGGACCATTTTAACTATGGCTACACCTTC. This sequence encodes CASSLGGADHFNYGYTF.

Written as DNA, the CDR3 is TGCAGTGGCTTGAGGTACAATGAGCAGTTCTTC. Translation gives CSGLRYNEQFF. The chain employs TRBV20-1 and TRBJ2-1; D uncertain. The CDR3 consists of 11 residues. Germline V CDR1 and CDR2: DFQATT, SNEGSKA (reference sequence). The V end was cut by 7 bases, the J end by 4 bases, with 8 bases between.